This T cell receptor (beta chain) is drawn from a study of post-analysis software for immune sequencing data. Germline loops: CDR1 MGHRA, CDR2 YSYEKL. V lost 0 bases and J 10 bases, leaving 7 bases between the germline ends. This CDR3 has 12 residues. Unique molecular identifiers tagged the TCR beta cDNA libraries. TCRdb ran MiXCR on the PCR reads and lists one entry per CDR3 protein. This sample yields some 190,000 distinct CDR3 sequences, of which around 29% are seen a single time; 3% to 3.5% belongs to the top ten. General study points: Controls showed significantly higher normalized Chao1 diversity than did multiple sclerosis patients. Roughly five TRBV segments were significantly more frequent in patients than in controls. TRBV5-6, TRBV5-1 and TRBV20-1 were among these segments.

In regard to this clonotype: Its antigen is not known.

The sequence was collected from a girl aged 2-17 years with multiple sclerosis. The chain has TRBV4-1 and TRBJ2-1, with D uncertain. Sequencing was performed on blood. The CDR3 sequence is CASSQEWREQFF. The CDR3 nucleotides read TGCGCCAGCAGCCAAGAATGGCGAGAGCAGTTCTTC.